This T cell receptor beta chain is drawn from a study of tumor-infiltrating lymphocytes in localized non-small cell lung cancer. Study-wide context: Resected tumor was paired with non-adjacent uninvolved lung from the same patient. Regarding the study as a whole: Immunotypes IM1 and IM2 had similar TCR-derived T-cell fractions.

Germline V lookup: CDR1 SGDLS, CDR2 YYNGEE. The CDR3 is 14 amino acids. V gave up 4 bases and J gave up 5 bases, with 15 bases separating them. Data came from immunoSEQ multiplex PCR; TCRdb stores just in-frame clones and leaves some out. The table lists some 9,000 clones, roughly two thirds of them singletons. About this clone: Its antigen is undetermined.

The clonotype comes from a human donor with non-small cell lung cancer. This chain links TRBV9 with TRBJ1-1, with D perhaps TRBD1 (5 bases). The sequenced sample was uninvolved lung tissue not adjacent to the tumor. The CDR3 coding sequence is TGTGCCAGCAGCTCCGGATCAGGGCAGACTGAAGCTTTCTTT. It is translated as CASSSGSGQTEAFF.